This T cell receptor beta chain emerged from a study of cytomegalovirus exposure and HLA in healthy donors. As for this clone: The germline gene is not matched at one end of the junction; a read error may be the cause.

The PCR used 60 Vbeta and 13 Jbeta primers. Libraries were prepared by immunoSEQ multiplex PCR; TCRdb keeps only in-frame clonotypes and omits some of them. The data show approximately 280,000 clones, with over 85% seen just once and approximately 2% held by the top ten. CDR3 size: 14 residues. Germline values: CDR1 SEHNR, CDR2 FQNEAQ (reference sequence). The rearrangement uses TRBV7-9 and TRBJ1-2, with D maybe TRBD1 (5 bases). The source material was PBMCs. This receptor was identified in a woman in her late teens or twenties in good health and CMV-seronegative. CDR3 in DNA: TGTTCCAGCAGCTATCCCCAGGGAAACTATGGCTACACCTTC. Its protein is CSSSYPQGNYGYTF.